The rows below give T cell receptor beta chains drawn from one sample of a study of identical twins. TCRdb reanalysed the 5' RACE reads using MiXCR and keeps one entry per CDR3 protein. The profile covers a few hundred thousand distinct CDR3 sequences, with roughly 20% appearing a single time and around 10% taken by the ten largest. What was sequenced was naive T cells sorted from blood. These TCRs come from a man aged 45-60 years in good health. CDR3s include the opening cysteine and the closing phenylalanine or tryptophan. The D gene is left open where the match is weak. Clone size is given for some rows only: seen once, a few or many times, or a class if the clone is expanded.

>NA|TRBV4-2|NA|TRBJ2-2
TGTGCCAGCAGCCCCCGGGACCTGAACACCGGGGAGCTGTTTTTT
CASSPRDLNTGELFF
>NA|TRBV6-5|many|TRBJ2-5
TGTGCCAGCGGTCGAGCAACGGAGACCCAGTACTTC
CASGRATETQYF
>TRBD1|TRBV12-3/TRBV12-4|many|TRBJ1-2
TGTGCCAGCAGTGACAGGGGGCTGCCTGGGGACTATGGCTACACCTTC
CASSDRGLPGDYGYTF
>NA|TRBV11-2|NA|TRBJ2-4
TGTGCCAGCAGTCACAGGGCCAAAATCATTCAGTACTTC
CASSHRAKIIQYF
>NA|TRBV4-3|NA|TRBJ1-6
TGCGCCAGCAGCCAAGACAGGGACCGTACCTATTCACCCCTCCACTTT
CASSQDRDRTYSPLHF
>TRBD1|TRBV15|few|TRBJ2-1
TGTGCCACCAGCAGAGGAGGAACAGGGGGATGGGAGCAGTTCTTC
CATSRGGTGGWEQFF
>TRBD2|TRBV11-2|NA|TRBJ2-3
TGTGCCAGCAGCTTAGGGCCAGCGGGAGGCCAGGATACGCAGTATTTT
CASSLGPAGGQDTQYF
>NA|TRBV10-3|many|TRBJ2-1
TGTGCCATCAGTGAACCTTTCAGGGATGAGCAGTTCTTC
CAISEPFRDEQFF
>NA|TRBV6-2/TRBV6-3|NA|TRBJ1-1
TGTGCCAGCAGTTACATGGAGGGGTATACGGCTTTCTTT
CASSYMEGYTAFF
>TRBD2|TRBV18|many|TRBJ2-3
TGTGCCAGCTCACCGACTAGCGGGAGTGATACGCAGTATTTT
CASSPTSGSDTQYF
>NA|TRBV12-3/TRBV12-4|NA|TRBJ2-7
TGTGCCAGCAGCTCCAAGGGCAGGTCCTTCTCCTACGAGCAGTACTTC
CASSSKGRSFSYEQYF
>NA|TRBV7-9|many|TRBJ2-5
TGTGCCAGCAGCTTAACCCCTATAAGGATTGGAGAGACCCAGTACTTC
CASSLTPIRIGETQYF
>NA|TRBV12-3/TRBV12-4|NA|TRBJ2-5
TGTGCCAGCAGTTTAGAGGGGAATCCAGAGACCCAGTACTTC
CASSLEGNPETQYF
>TRBD1|TRBV7-8|NA|TRBJ1-5
TGTGCCAGCAGCGCTCGGACAGGGAGAAATCAGCCCCAGCATTTT
CASSARTGRNQPQHF
>TRBD2|TRBV7-2|NA|TRBJ2-2
TGTGCCAGCAGCTTAACCGGGACTAGCATTCGGGAGCTGTTTTTT
CASSLTGTSIRELFF
>NA|TRBV7-2|few|TRBJ1-2
TGTGCCAGCAGCTTAGTGGCTTTGCCAGTCTCTGGCTACACCTTC
CASSLVALPVSGYTF
>NA|TRBV5-1|many|TRBJ2-1
TGCGCCAGCAGCTTGGATGGGCGGAATGAGCAGTTCTTC
CASSLDGRNEQFF
>TRBD2|TRBV7-3|NA|TRBJ2-1
TGTGCCAGCAGCTTAGCGGGAGAGGTAAAGGAGCAGTTCTTC
CASSLAGEVKEQFF
>NA|TRBV4-3|few|TRBJ2-5
TGCGCCAGCAGCCAAGAACTGTCCAGGGGTCAAGAGACCCAGTACTTC
CASSQELSRGQETQYF
>NA|TRBV9|NA|TRBJ1-2
TGTGCCAGCAGCGTAGAATCGATTGGGGTAAGGGACTATGGCTACACCTTC
CASSVESIGVRDYGYTF
>NA|TRBV3-1|NA|TRBJ1-1
TGTGCCAGCAGCTTCGCGAGGAACACTGAAGCTTTCTTT
CASSFARNTEAFF
>NA|TRBV5-1|many|TRBJ2-5
TGCGCCAGCAGCTTGGAAGGCAATAAAGGAGAGACCCAGTACTTC
CASSLEGNKGETQYF
>NA|TRBV20-1|many|TRBJ1-5
TGCAGTGCACAAAGGGAAAATCAGCCCCAGCATTTT
CSAQRENQPQHF
>TRBD2|TRBV4-1|many|TRBJ2-7
TGCGCCAGCAGCCAAGTGGGACTAGCGGGAGGAGACGAGCAGTACTTC
CASSQVGLAGGDEQYF
>NA|TRBV12-3/TRBV12-4|many|TRBJ2-1
TGTGCCAGCAGCCCTATGGGGGCCCGGGCTCACAATGAGCAGTTCTTC
CASSPMGARAHNEQFF
>NA|TRBV27|few|TRBJ1-4
TGTGCCAGCAGTTTCACGGGGCGCTATGAAAAACTGTTTTTT
CASSFTGRYEKLFF
>TRBD2|TRBV9|many|TRBJ2-1
TGTGCCAGCAGCGTACAAGCGGGAGGGCTTGGGCAGTTCTTC
CASSVQAGGLGQFF
>TRBD2|TRBV6-2/TRBV6-3|few|TRBJ2-2
TGTGCCAGCAGTGCTAGCGGGACCGGGGAGCTGTTTTTT
CASSASGTGELFF
>NA|TRBV12-3/TRBV12-4|few|TRBJ2-1
TGTGCCAGCAGTTTAGGGATAGGAGGTACTGAGCAGTTCTTC
CASSLGIGGTEQFF
>NA|TRBV6-1|NA|TRBJ2-7
TGTGCCAGTACAGGGTCCTTCTACTACGAGCAGTACTTC
CASTGSFYYEQYF
>TRBD2|TRBV4-3|many|TRBJ2-1
TGCGCCAGCAGCCGAGGACTAGCGGGAGGTAGAGATGAGCAGTTCTTC
CASSRGLAGGRDEQFF
>TRBD2|TRBV7-2|NA|TRBJ2-1
TGTGCCAGCAGCTCGGTCCAGCGGGACTACAATGAGCAGTTCTTC
CASSSVQRDYNEQFF
>NA|TRBV28|few|TRBJ1-6
TGTGCCAGCAGTCCCCTCGGCCCGGGCACCCGCGTCCACTTT
CASSPLGPGTRVHF
>NA|TRBV5-1|few|TRBJ2-3
TGCGCCAGCAGCCTCAGAGGGGCGACAGATACGCAGTATTTT
CASSLRGATDTQYF
>NA|TRBV6-2/TRBV6-3|NA|TRBJ2-7
TGTGCCAGCAGCGGACCCTCTGTCTACGAGCAGTACTTC
CASSGPSVYEQYF
>NA|TRBV7-9|few|TRBJ2-7
TGTGCCAGCAGCCCCCTGAGAGGAGATTCAATTTACGAGCAGTACTTC
CASSPLRGDSIYEQYF
>TRBD2|TRBV4-2|many|TRBJ2-3
TGTGCCAGCAGCCATGCTATCGGACTAGCGGGGGGGCCCAGGGGAGATACGCAGTATTTT
CASSHAIGLAGGPRGDTQYF
>TRBD1|TRBV29-1|few|TRBJ1-2
TGCAGCGTATTAACAGGGGTCTCTAACTATGGCTACACCTTC
CSVLTGVSNYGYTF